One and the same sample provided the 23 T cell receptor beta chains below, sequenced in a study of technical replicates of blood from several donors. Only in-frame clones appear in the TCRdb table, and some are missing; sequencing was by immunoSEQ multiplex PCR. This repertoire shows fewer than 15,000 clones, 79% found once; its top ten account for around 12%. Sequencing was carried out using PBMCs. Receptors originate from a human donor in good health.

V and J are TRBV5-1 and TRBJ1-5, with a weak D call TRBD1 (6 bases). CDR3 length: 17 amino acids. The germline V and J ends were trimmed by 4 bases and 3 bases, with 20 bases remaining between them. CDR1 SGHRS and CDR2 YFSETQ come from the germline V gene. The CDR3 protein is CASSLGPVGQNNQPQHF. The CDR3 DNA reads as TGCGCCAGCAGCCTTGGCCCCGTCGGACAGAACAATCAGCCCCAGCATTTT.

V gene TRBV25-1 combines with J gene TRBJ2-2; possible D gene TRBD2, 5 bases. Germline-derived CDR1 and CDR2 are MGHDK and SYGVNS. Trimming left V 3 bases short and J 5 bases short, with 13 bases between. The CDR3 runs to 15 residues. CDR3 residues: CASSDNGMDTGELFF. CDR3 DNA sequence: TGTGCCAGCAGTGATAACGGGATGGATACCGGGGAGCTGTTTTTT.

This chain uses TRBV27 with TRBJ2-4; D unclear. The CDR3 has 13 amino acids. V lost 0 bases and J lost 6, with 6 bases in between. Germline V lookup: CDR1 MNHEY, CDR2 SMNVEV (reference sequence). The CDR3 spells CASSLSARNIQYF. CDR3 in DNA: TGTGCCAGCAGTTTATCGGCACGAAACATTCAGTACTTC.

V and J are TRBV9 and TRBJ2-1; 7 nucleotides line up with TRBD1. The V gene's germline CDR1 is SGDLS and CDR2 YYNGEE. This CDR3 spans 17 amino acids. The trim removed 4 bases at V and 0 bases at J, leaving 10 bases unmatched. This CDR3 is CASSPQPGQRSYNEQFF. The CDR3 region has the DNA TGTGCCAGCAGCCCACAACCGGGACAGCGCTCCTACAATGAGCAGTTCTTC.

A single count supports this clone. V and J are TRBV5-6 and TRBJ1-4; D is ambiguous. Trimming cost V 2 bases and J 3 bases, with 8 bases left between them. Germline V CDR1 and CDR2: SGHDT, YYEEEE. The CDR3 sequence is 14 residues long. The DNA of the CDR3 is TGTGCCAGCAGCTTAGGGAGAGCTAATGAAAAACTGTTTTTT. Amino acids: CASSLGRANEKLFF.

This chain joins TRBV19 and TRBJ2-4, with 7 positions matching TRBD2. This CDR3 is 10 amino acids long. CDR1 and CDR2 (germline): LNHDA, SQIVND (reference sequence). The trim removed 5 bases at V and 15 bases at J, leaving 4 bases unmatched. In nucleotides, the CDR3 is TGTGCCAGTAGTCGGCGGGAGAGGTACTTC. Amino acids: CASSRRERYF.

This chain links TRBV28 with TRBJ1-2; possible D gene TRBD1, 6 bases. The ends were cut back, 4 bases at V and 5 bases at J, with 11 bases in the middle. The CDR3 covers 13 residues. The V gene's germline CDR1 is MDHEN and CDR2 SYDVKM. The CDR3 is CASSSGQGYGYTF. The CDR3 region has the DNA TGTGCCAGCAGTTCGGGGCAGGGGTATGGCTACACCTTC.

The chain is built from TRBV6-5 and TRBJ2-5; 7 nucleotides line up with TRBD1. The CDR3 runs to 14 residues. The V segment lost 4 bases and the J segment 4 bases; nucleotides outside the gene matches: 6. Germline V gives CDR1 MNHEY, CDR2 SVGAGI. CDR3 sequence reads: CASSFGQARETQYF. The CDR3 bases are TGTGCCAGCAGTTTCGGACAGGCTAGAGAGACCCAGTACTTC.

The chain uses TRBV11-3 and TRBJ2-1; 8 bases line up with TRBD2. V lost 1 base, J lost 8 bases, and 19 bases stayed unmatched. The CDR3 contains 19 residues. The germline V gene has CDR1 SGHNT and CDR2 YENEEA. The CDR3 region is CASSLALYPGTSRSDEQFF. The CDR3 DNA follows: TGTGCCAGCAGCTTAGCCCTATATCCGGGGACTAGTAGGAGCGATGAGCAGTTCTTC.

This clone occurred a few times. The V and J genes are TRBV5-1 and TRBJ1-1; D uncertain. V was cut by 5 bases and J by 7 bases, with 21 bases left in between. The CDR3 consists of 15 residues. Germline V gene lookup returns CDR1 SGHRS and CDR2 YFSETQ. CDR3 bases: TGCGCCAGCAGACCCCAAGGTCCGGGGATAGGTGAAGCTTTCTTT. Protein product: CASRPQGPGIGEAFF.

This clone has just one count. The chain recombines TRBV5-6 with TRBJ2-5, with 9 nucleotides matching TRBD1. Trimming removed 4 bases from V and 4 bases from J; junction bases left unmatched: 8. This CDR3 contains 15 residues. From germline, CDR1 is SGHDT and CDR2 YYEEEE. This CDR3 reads CASSLLGQGAETQYF. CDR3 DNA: TGTGCCAGCAGCCTACTGGGACAGGGCGCAGAGACCCAGTACTTC.

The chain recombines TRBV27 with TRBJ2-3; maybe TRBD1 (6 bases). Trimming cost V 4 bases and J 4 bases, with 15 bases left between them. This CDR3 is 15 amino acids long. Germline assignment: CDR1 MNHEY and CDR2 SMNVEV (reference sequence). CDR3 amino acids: CASSYNLQGPDTQYF. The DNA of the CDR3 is TGTGCCAGCAGTTATAATTTACAGGGCCCAGATACGCAGTATTTT.

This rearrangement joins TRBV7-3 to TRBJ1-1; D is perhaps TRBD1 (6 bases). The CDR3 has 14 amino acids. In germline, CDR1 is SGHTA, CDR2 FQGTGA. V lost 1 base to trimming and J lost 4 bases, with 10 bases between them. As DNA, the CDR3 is TGTGCCAGCAGCTTAAATGGGGGCGTCACTGAAGCTTTCTTT. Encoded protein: CASSLNGGVTEAFF.

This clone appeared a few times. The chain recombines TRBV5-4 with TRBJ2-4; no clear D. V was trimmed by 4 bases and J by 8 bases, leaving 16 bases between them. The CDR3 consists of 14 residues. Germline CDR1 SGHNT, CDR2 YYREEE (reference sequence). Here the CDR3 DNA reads TGTGCCAGCAGCCCAGACATCAGGTCGGACATTCAGTACTTC. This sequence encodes CASSPDIRSDIQYF.

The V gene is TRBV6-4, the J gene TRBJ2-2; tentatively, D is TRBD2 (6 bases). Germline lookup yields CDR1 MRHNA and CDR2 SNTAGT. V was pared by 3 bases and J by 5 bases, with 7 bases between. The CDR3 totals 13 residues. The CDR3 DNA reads TGTGCCAGCAGTGAGGCGGGGACCGGGGAGCTGTTTTTT. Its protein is CASSEAGTGELFF.

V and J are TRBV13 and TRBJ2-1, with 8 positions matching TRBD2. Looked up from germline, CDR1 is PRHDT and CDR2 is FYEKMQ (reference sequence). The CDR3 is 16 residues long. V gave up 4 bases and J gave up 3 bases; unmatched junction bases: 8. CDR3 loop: CASSSDGLADYNEQFF. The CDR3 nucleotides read TGTGCCAGCAGCTCCGACGGACTAGCCGACTACAATGAGCAGTTCTTC. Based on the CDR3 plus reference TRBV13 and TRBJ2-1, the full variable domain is AAGVIQSPRHLIKEKRETATLKCYPIPRHDTVYWYQQGPGQDPQFLISFYEKMQSDKGSIPDRFSAQQFSDYHSELNMSSLELGDSALYFCASSSDGLADYNEQFFGPGTRLTVL.

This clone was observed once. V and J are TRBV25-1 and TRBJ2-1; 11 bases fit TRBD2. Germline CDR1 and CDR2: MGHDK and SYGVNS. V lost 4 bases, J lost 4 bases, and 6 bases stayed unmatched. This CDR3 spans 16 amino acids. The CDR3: CASSAAGLAAYNEQFF. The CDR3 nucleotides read TGTGCCAGCAGTGCCGCGGGACTAGCGGCTTACAATGAGCAGTTCTTC. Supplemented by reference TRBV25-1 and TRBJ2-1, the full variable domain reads EADIYQTPRYLVIGTGKKITLECSQTMGHDKMYWYQQDPGMELHLIHYSYGVNSTEKGDLSSESTVSRIRTEHFPLTLESARPSHTSQYLCASSAAGLAAYNEQFFGPGTRLTVL.

The CDR3 is CASSSWAGKTYGYTF. In DNA form, the CDR3 reads TGTGCCAGCAGCAGTTGGGCTGGAAAGACCTATGGCTACACCTTC. This chain links TRBV11-1 with TRBJ1-2; no clear D. V was pared by 5 bases and J by 4 bases, with 17 bases between. From germline, CDR1 is SGHAT and CDR2 FQDESV (reference sequence). The CDR3 runs 15 residues.

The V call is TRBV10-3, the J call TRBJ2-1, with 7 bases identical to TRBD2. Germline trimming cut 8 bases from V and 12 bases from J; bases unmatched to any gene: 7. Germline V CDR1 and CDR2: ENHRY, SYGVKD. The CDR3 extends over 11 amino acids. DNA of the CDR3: TGTGCCATCCGGGACCCGGGGGGGCAGTTCTTC. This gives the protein CAIRDPGGQFF.

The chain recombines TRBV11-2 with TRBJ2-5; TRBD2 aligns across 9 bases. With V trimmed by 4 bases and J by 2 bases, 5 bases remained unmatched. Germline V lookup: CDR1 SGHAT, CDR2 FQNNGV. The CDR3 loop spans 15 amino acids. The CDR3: CASSSGTSSQETQYF. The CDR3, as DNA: TGTGCCAGCAGCTCCGGGACTAGCTCGCAAGAGACCCAGTACTTC.

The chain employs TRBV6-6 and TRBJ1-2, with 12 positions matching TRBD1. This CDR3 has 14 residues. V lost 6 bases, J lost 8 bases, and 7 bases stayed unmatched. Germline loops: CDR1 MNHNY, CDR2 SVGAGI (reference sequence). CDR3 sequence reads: CASSQGQGAGGYTF. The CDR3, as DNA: TGTGCCAGCAGCCAGGGACAGGGGGCGGGGGGCTACACCTTC.

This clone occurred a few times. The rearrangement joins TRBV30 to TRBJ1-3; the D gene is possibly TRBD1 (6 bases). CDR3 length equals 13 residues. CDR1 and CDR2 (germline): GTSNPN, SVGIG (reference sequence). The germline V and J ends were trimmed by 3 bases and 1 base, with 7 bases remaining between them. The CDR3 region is CAWSRGSGNTIYF. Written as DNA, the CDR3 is TGTGCCTGGAGCAGGGGTTCTGGAAACACCATATATTTT.

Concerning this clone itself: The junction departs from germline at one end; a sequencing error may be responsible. CDR3 amino acids: CVSRQGVTISGTEAFF. The CDR3 DNA reads as TGTGTCAGCCGACAGGGGGTGACTATTAGCGGCACTGAAGCTTTCTTT. The chain carries TRBV2 and TRBJ1-1, with 9 bases that match TRBD1. Germline lookup yields CDR1 SNHLY and CDR2 FYNNEI. CDR3 length: 16 amino acids. The complete variable domain, with remaining parts taken from reference TRBV2 and TRBJ1-1, reads EPEVTQTPSHQVTQMGQEVILRCVPISNHLYFYWYRQILGQKVEFLVSFYNNEISEKSEIFDDQFSVERPDGSNFTLKIRSTKLEDSAMYFCVSRQGVTISGTEAFFGQGTRLTVV.